The 22 T cell receptor beta chains reported below all come from one sample, sequenced in a study of shared clonotypes between healthy human individuals. Terminally differentiated effector memory CD45RA+ cells were excluded by CCR7 positive selection of CD45RO-negative cells. Data came from immunoSEQ multiplex PCR; TCRdb stores just in-frame clones and leaves some out. Among fewer than 1 million clones listed, roughly 96% were seen once. The material sequenced was naive CD8+ T cells sorted from blood. These receptor sequences come from a man aged 25 to 40 in good health.

This chain uses TRBV19 with TRBJ2-7; no clear D. V lost 1 base and J lost 2, with 12 bases in between. Germline-derived CDR1 and CDR2 are LNHDA and SQIVND (reference sequence). The CDR3 sequence is 15 residues long. The CDR3, as DNA: TGTGCCAGTAGTATAGCCCTGGATCGACCCTACGAGCAGTACTTC. It codes for CASSIALDRPYEQYF. Complete variable domain (other parts from reference TRBV19 and TRBJ2-7): DGGITQSPKYLFRKEGQNVTLSCEQNLNHDAMYWYRQDPGQGLRLIYYSQIVNDFQKGDIAEGYSVSREKKESFPLTVTSAQKNPTAFYLCASSIALDRPYEQYFGPGTRLTVT.

The chain carries TRBV28 and TRBJ2-3; the match to TRBD2 covers 14 bases. CDR3 length: 15 amino acids. CDR1 and CDR2 from the germline V gene are MDHEN and SYDVKM. Trimming cost V 5 bases and J 7 bases; bases outside gene matches: 5. CDR3 sequence (DNA): TGTGCCAGCAGTCTGGGACTAGCGGGAGATCATACGCAGTATTTT. Encoded protein: CASSLGLAGDHTQYF.

The chain is built from TRBV7-9 and TRBJ2-7; D is possibly TRBD1 (6 bases). The V gene's germline CDR1 is SEHNR and CDR2 FQNEAQ (reference sequence). V lost 5 bases to trimming and J lost 0 bases, with 11 bases between them. This CDR3 has 14 amino acids. CDR3 coding DNA: TGTGCCAGCAGCCCCCGGGACAACTCCTACGAGCAGTACTTC. Translated, it gives CASSPRDNSYEQYF.

The chain has TRBV6-1 and TRBJ1-2; possible D gene TRBD1, 6 bases. The CDR3 has 13 residues. Looked up from germline, CDR1 is MNHNS and CDR2 is SASEGT. Trimming took off 9 bases at V and 8 bases at J, with 19 bases between the two ends. The chain's CDR3 is CASRDRLRYGYTF. CDR3 sequence (DNA): TGTGCCAGTCGAGACAGGTTACGATACGGCTACACCTTC.

The sample holds one count of this clone. This sequence joins TRBV27 and TRBJ2-7; D is perhaps TRBD2 (6 bases). CDR3 length equals 13 residues. CDR1 and CDR2 from the germline V gene are MNHEY and SMNVEV (reference sequence). V was cut by 4 bases and J by 2 bases, with 9 bases left in between. Here the CDR3 reads CASSSGLPYEQYF. CDR3 coding DNA: TGTGCCAGCAGTTCGGGACTGCCCTACGAGCAGTACTTC.

The rearrangement uses TRBV23-1 and TRBJ2-5; the D is unclear. TRBV23-1 is an ORF, with its function uncertain. The CDR3 length is 16 residues. Trimming shortened V by 0 bases and J by 5 bases, and 16 bases separated the two germline ends. CDR3 nucleotides: TGCGCCAGCAGTCAATCCTTCCTCCCGGAGTTGGAGACCCAGTACTTC. Its protein is CASSQSFLPELETQYF.

The table lists this clone with a count of one. The V gene is TRBV19, the J gene TRBJ1-5, with TRBD1 matching 8 bases. CDR1 and CDR2 from the germline V gene are LNHDA and SQIVND (reference sequence). Trimming removed 7 bases from V and 4 bases from J; junction bases left unmatched: 3. The CDR3 is 13 amino acids. The chain's CDR3 is CASTTGGNQPQHF. The CDR3 region has the DNA TGTGCCAGTACAACAGGGGGAAATCAGCCCCAGCATTTT.

This sequence joins TRBV25-1 and TRBJ2-5; 7 positions match TRBD1. The CDR3 has 13 amino acids. From germline, CDR1 is MGHDK and CDR2 SYGVNS. Trimming took 4 bases from V and 3 from J; bases not matched to a gene: 2. The CDR3 nucleotides are TGTGCCAGCAGTGGGGACAGAAAAGAGACCCAGTACTTC. It codes for CASSGDRKETQYF.

The chain links TRBV7-9 to TRBJ1-3; a possible D gene is TRBD1 (5 bases). The length of the CDR3 is 12 residues. The germline CDR1 and CDR2 sequences are SEHNR and FQNEAQ (reference sequence). The V and J ends lost 11 bases and 0 bases respectively, with 8 bases between them. DNA of the CDR3: TGTGCCTACGGGGCCTCTGGAAACACCATATATTTT. Encoded protein: CAYGASGNTIYF.

The chain has TRBV10-3 and TRBJ1-2; no clear D gene. The CDR3 consists of 10 residues. Germline CDR1 and CDR2: ENHRY and SYGVKD. Trimming took off 7 bases at V and 4 bases at J, with 4 bases between the two ends. The CDR3 bases are TGTGCCATCACCCCCTATGGCTACACCTTC. Residues: CAITPYGYTF.

The chain employs TRBV5-5 and TRBJ2-2, with a possible D match to TRBD1 (6 bases). The CDR3 length is 15 residues. The ends were cut back, 4 bases at V and 7 bases at J, with 17 bases in the middle. Germline CDR1 and CDR2: SGHKS and YYEKEE (reference sequence). CDR3 loop: CASSTTGSKSGELFF. In DNA form, the CDR3 reads TGTGCCAGCAGCACAACAGGGAGTAAGAGCGGGGAGCTGTTTTTT.

The rearrangement uses TRBV7-9 and TRBJ2-1; D is possibly TRBD2 (6 bases). The V gene lost 5 bases and the J gene lost 4 bases, with 15 bases spanning the gap. Germline assignment: CDR1 SEHNR and CDR2 FQNEAQ (reference sequence). The CDR3 totals 15 residues. The CDR3 DNA sequence: TGTGCCAGCAGCCCCATTTCGGGAGCTTACAATGAGCAGTTCTTC. Translating it yields CASSPISGAYNEQFF.

The CDR3 sequence is CASSVDGGGPSYEQYF. The CDR3 bases are TGTGCCAGCAGCGTAGATGGGGGAGGGCCGTCCTACGAGCAGTACTTC. V and J are TRBV9 and TRBJ2-7; 7 bases align to TRBD2. CDR3 length: 16 residues. Germline CDR1 is SGDLS and CDR2 is YYNGEE. The J segment lost 1 base and the V segment lost 0 bases, leaving 7 bases of the junction unmatched.

This clone has a single count. The rearrangement joins TRBV27 to TRBJ2-7, with 11 bases aligning to TRBD1. Germline CDR1 MNHEY, CDR2 SMNVEV (reference sequence). The junction had 10 bases not matched to a gene; V was cut back by 5 bases and J by 4 bases. This CDR3 comprises 16 residues. Here the CDR3 DNA reads TGTGCCAGCAGTGACCTCCCGGGACAGGGGGTTTACGAGCAGTACTTC. This gives the protein CASSDLPGQGVYEQYF.

The chain employs TRBV25-1 and TRBJ2-1; D possibly corresponds to TRBD2 (6 bases). V lost 10 bases, J lost 0 bases, and 16 bases lay in between. The length of the CDR3 is 15 residues. CDR1 and CDR2 (germline): MGHDK, SYGVNS. CDR3 bases: TGTGCCACTTCCTTCCGGGAGTACTCCTACAATGAGCAGTTCTTC. It yields the protein CATSFREYSYNEQFF.

This clone has a single count. The chain combines TRBV9 with TRBJ1-1; the match to TRBD1 covers 8 bases. Germline CDR1 is SGDLS and CDR2 is YYNGEE. CDR3 length equals 16 residues. The ends lost 1 base at V and 5 bases at J; junction bases unmatched: 10. The CDR3 here is CASSVSSDRGETEAFF. The CDR3 region has the DNA TGTGCCAGCAGCGTAAGTAGCGACAGGGGTGAAACTGAAGCTTTCTTT.

V is TRBV7-9 and J is TRBJ2-1; D possibly matches TRBD1 or TRBD2 (5 bases each). The germline V and J ends were trimmed by 6 bases and 10 bases, with 25 bases remaining between them. CDR3 length equals 16 residues. The germline CDR1 and CDR2 sequences are SEHNR and FQNEAQ (reference sequence). The CDR3 region has the DNA TGTGCCAGCAGAATCGACGGGACCACCCACATACGCGAGCAGTTCTTC. Protein: CASRIDGTTHIREQFF.

The rearrangement joins TRBV10-3 to TRBJ2-3; D may be TRBD1 (6 bases). The CDR3 has 17 amino acids. Germline-derived CDR1 and CDR2 are ENHRY and SYGVKD. V was shortened by 2 bases and J by 2 bases, with 17 bases between the two germline ends. In nucleotides, the CDR3 is TGTGCCATCAGTGAGCCTGGGACAACAAGAAACACAGATACGCAGTATTTT. Translating gives CAISEPGTTRNTDTQYF.

The rearrangement joins TRBV29-1 to TRBJ2-3, with D unresolved. CDR1 is SQVTM and CDR2 is ANQGSEA in the germline V gene. This CDR3 contains 15 residues. Trimming removed 5 bases at V and 0 bases at J, with 15 bases between. The CDR3 DNA follows: TGCAGCGTTAACTCGATTGGGCCCAGCACAGATACGCAGTATTTT. It is translated as CSVNSIGPSTDTQYF.

The chain has TRBV5-1 and TRBJ2-1, with TRBD2 matching over 7 bases. V lost 1 base, J lost 1 base, and 5 bases stayed unmatched. CDR3 length: 16 residues. Germline V gene sequence: CDR1 SGHRS, CDR2 YFSETQ. The chain's CDR3 is CASSLPRLASYNEQFF. For the CDR3, the DNA is TGCGCCAGCAGCTTGCCTCGACTAGCATCCTACAATGAGCAGTTCTTC.

This sequence joins TRBV7-3 and TRBJ2-1; a weak D match, TRBD2 (6 bases). The germline V gene has CDR1 SGHTA and CDR2 FQGTGA. This CDR3 contains 15 residues. Trimming removed 5 bases at V and 5 bases at J, with 16 bases between. CDR3 sequence: CASSPLGGEHNEQFF. The CDR3 coding sequence is TGTGCCAGCAGCCCGCTGGGCGGGGAACACAATGAGCAGTTCTTC.

DNA for the CDR3: TGCAGCGTTGAGTCATCGGGACAGGGATACGAGCAGTACTTC. It codes for CSVESSGQGYEQYF. The genes are TRBV29-1 and TRBJ2-7, with 9 bases fitting TRBD1. The CDR3 contains 14 residues. Germline V gives CDR1 SQVTM, CDR2 ANQGSEA. V lost 3 bases and J lost 4; bases outside the gene matches: 7.